This TCR beta chain was documented in a study of blood T cell repertoires in COVID-19. Study at large: Acute and convalescent COVID-19 specimens originated in the United States, Italy and Spain. In each case, the material was cDNA or gDNA derived from T cells, B-cell-depleted T cells, or PBMCs.

In the original processing: Researchers report that nucleated cell counts were estimated from reference gene primer amplification. Profiled with immunoSEQ multiplex PCR; TCRdb holds only in-frame clones, not every one. The D gene and trimming were derived from the DNA, and the V and J assignments and clone size from that table. The table lists approximately 160,000 clones, around 86% of them singletons, with 10% to 15% in the top ten. This clone was seen more than once but under ten times. CDR3 length: 16 amino acids. Trimming took 4 bases from V and 2 from J, leaving 15 bases between them. The germline V gene encodes CDR1 LGHDT and CDR2 YNNKEL (reference sequence).

V and J are TRBV3-1 (or the pseudogene TRBV3-2) and TRBJ1-3; D may be TRBD1 (6 bases). The sequenced sample consisted of peripheral blood. This receptor was identified in a man aged 70-80 years who had recovered from COVID-19. The CDR3 nucleotides are TGTGCCAGCAGCCTCAACCAGGGGATCGCTGGAAACACCATATATTTT. Residues: CASSLNQGIAGNTIYF.